This TCR beta chain stems from a study of tumor and adjacent non-tumor tissue in lung cancer (dated by TCRdb to the late 2010s). About the study as a whole: The cohort included around twelve adenocarcinoma, 2 squamous cell carcinoma and 1 small cell lung cancer patients. Ages among the roughly 15 patients ranged from roughly 31 to 80 years, there were approximately ten men and 5 women, and disease was at TNM stage I to III. Sequencing generated a total of about 130,000,000 productive TCRbeta reads, averaging about 4.2 million reads per sample. The study compared bulk TCRbeta repertoires between lung tumor tissue and matched distant non-tumor lung tissue from fewer than 18 lung cancer patients. About 30 paired specimens, one tumor and one normal lung sample per patient, were profiled by TCRbeta CDR3 sequencing. What the work shows at the level of the full study, not this receptor alone: The cohort had only about 14 patients, and the authors noted that larger samples and more detailed clinical data are needed. Peripheral blood was not sequenced, so blood TCRbeta repertoires in these lung cancer patients were not examined. Neither the sequencing platform nor unique molecular identifiers are named or mentioned anywhere in the methods. Significantly higher TCR diversity (inverse Simpson) was observed in tumor tissue than in normal lung tissue (around 450 vs 150, P = 0.0075, Mann-Whitney U test). Significantly higher TCR diversity was found in younger patients, and higher tumor TCR diversity was associated with shorter overall and disease-free survival. The top 100 clones accounted for a significantly larger cumulative portion of the repertoire in normal lung than in tumor tissue.

In the germline V gene (reference sequence), CDR1 corresponds to DFQATT and CDR2 to SNEGSKA. The CDR3 runs 16 residues from the cysteine to the phenylalanine. The entry retains the CDR3 DNA only, 48 bases that are in frame from base 1. Clipping removes 6 bases from V and 3 bases from J, with 13 as the unmatched junction base count. RNA was isolated from bulk unsorted tissue, and RNA quality was assessed with a NanoDrop ND-1000 and an Agilent 2100. Normal lung samples were distant non-tumor tissue taken more than 3 cm from the tumor edge. The donors were newly diagnosed lung cancer patients admitted for thoracic surgery in China from August to November 2014 who had not received prior chemotherapy. Patients with previous radiotherapy or chemotherapy, or with another concurrent cancer, were excluded from the study. Pieces of surgical tissue measuring roughly 1-2 cm3 were kept in RNAlater solution and stored at -80 degrees C until use.

The library was produced with multiplex PCR. For sequencing, an Illumina HiSeq 2500 was employed. TCRbeta libraries were constructed through three rounds of nested PCR with primers (Table S4) according to protocols adapted from ARM-PCR. Before sequencing, PCR products of 200-500 bp were excised from the gel and purified with the QIAquick gel extraction kit. The source study handled its data this way. Reads were cleaned using Trimmomatic, were merged into complete CDR3 sequences using FLASH, and were assigned to V(D)J germline segments using MiTCR. Clonal diversity was computed as the inverse Simpson's index with VDJtools. In-frame sequences lacking a premature stop codon were counted as productive reads. TCRdb itself trimmed the public reads at Q25 with fastp, ran MiXCR and retained productive beta chains. When rows share a CDR3 protein, they turn into one entry using the most common DNA and genes. For this entry, the V and J calls and clone size follow TCRdb and not the study's own pipeline. For this sample the table gives about 44,000 distinct CDR3 sequences, of which 60% to 70% were detected only once. The ten largest clonotypes hold about 20% of the sample.

Turning to this clonotype: The clone's antigen remains unknown. Per-base qualities were not stored, and no clone one base away is much larger.

The sample consisted of distant non-tumor lung tissue. This TCR was sampled from a woman aged 40 to 50 with non-small cell lung cancer. The chain employs TRBV20-1 and TRBJ2-7, and 11 junction bases match TRBD2. Here is the DNA: TGCAGTGCCAGATCGCCTATTGGACTAGCGGGCTACGAGCAGTACTTC. This is translated as CSARSPIGLAGYEQYF.